A selection of T cell receptor beta chains follows, all from one sample in a study of T cells in Graves' hyperthyroidism and ophthalmopathy. TCRdb used MiXCR to reprocess the multiplex PCR reads, holding one entry per CDR3 protein. The repertoire holds around 300,000 distinct CDR3 sequences, with roughly 22% as singletons. The sample was blood. The source of these receptors is a man aged 30 to 45 with Graves' ophthalmopathy. Each CDR3 is given with its conserved first and last residue. D genes are given only for firm matches. Rows may omit the clone size; those that give it use once, few, many or a size class.

J gene: TRBJ2-7; V gene: TRBV7-3; clone size: many; D gene: -; CDR3 protein: CASSFGISYEQYF; CDR3 DNA: TGTGCCAGCAGCTTCGGGATCTCCTACGAGCAGTACTTC
J gene: TRBJ1-4; V gene: TRBV5-8; clone size: -; D gene: TRBD1; CDR3 protein: CASSPGTGVVEKLFF; CDR3 DNA: TGTGCCAGCAGCCCTGGGACAGGGGTCGTGGAAAAACTGTTTTTT
J gene: TRBJ2-5; V gene: TRBV4-1; clone size: many; D gene: -; CDR3 protein: CASSQRTAQETQYF; CDR3 DNA: TGCGCCAGCAGCCAAAGGACAGCACAAGAGACCCAGTACTTC
J gene: TRBJ1-6; V gene: TRBV6-1; clone size: few; D gene: -; CDR3 protein: CASGGSGPLHF; CDR3 DNA: TGTGCCAGCGGGGGGTCGGGACCCCTCCACTTT
J gene: TRBJ2-7; V gene: TRBV29-1; clone size: -; D gene: -; CDR3 protein: CSVASMGEQYF; CDR3 DNA: TGCAGCGTTGCTAGCATGGGCGAGCAGTACTTC
J gene: TRBJ2-2; V gene: TRBV18; clone size: -; D gene: -; CDR3 protein: CASSPPTNTGELFF; CDR3 DNA: TGTGCCAGCTCACCACCCACGAACACCGGGGAGCTGTTTTTT
J gene: TRBJ1-5; V gene: TRBV4-1; clone size: -; D gene: -; CDR3 protein: CASSQLGGNQPQHF; CDR3 DNA: TGCGCCAGCAGCCAACTAGGGGGCAATCAGCCCCAGCATTTT
J gene: TRBJ2-7; V gene: TRBV28; clone size: many; D gene: -; CDR3 protein: CASSLPSGSYYEQYF; CDR3 DNA: TGTGCCAGCAGTCTCCCGTCGGGCTCGTACTACGAGCAGTACTTC
J gene: TRBJ2-2; V gene: TRBV5-1; clone size: many; D gene: -; CDR3 protein: CASRESGRVNTGELFF; CDR3 DNA: TGCGCCAGCAGAGAAAGTGGAAGGGTGAACACCGGGGAGCTGTTTTTT
J gene: TRBJ1-1; V gene: TRBV18; clone size: many; D gene: -; CDR3 protein: CASSRRDEAFF; CDR3 DNA: TGTGCCAGCTCGCGTCGCGATGAAGCTTTCTTT
J gene: TRBJ2-2; V gene: TRBV20-1; clone size: many; D gene: TRBD2; CDR3 protein: CSARVAGLVAGELFF; CDR3 DNA: TGCAGTGCTAGAGTCGCGGGACTAGTGGCCGGGGAGCTGTTTTTT
J gene: TRBJ1-3; V gene: TRBV3-1; clone size: -; D gene: -; CDR3 protein: CASSRFQRTPGGPGNTIYF; CDR3 DNA: TGTGCCAGCAGCCGTTTTCAACGAACCCCCGGGGGGCCTGGAAACACCATATATTTT
J gene: TRBJ2-5; V gene: TRBV7-9; clone size: -; D gene: TRBD2; CDR3 protein: CASSLREGGQETQYF; CDR3 DNA: TGTGCCAGCAGCTTAAGGGAGGGAGGACAAGAGACCCAGTACTTC
J gene: TRBJ2-7; V gene: TRBV5-1; clone size: -; D gene: TRBD1; CDR3 protein: CASSLAGQATDYEQYF; CDR3 DNA: TGCGCCAGCAGCTTGGCTGGACAGGCTACCGACTACGAGCAGTACTTC
J gene: TRBJ2-2; V gene: TRBV5-1; clone size: -; D gene: -; CDR3 protein: CASSLGSERTGELFF; CDR3 DNA: TGCGCCAGCAGCTTGGGTTCCGAGAGGACCGGGGAGCTGTTTTTT
J gene: TRBJ2-2; V gene: TRBV28; clone size: many; D gene: TRBD2; CDR3 protein: CASSPGLAGSHTGELFF; CDR3 DNA: TGTGCCAGCAGCCCGGGACTAGCGGGAAGTCACACCGGGGAGCTGTTTTTT
J gene: TRBJ2-5; V gene: TRBV12-3/TRBV12-4; clone size: few; D gene: TRBD1; CDR3 protein: CASSPRDRTLAVTQYF; CDR3 DNA: TGTGCCAGCAGTCCCCGGGACAGGACCCTCGCGGTGACCCAGTACTTC
J gene: TRBJ2-7; V gene: TRBV6-1; clone size: few; D gene: -; CDR3 protein: CASKEDSSYEQYF; CDR3 DNA: TGTGCCAGCAAAGAGGATAGCTCCTACGAGCAGTACTTC
J gene: TRBJ2-2; V gene: TRBV5-1; clone size: few; D gene: -; CDR3 protein: CASSFQGIPSGELFF; CDR3 DNA: TGCGCCAGCAGCTTCCAGGGGATACCCTCCGGGGAGCTGTTTTTT
J gene: TRBJ2-7; V gene: TRBV5-1; clone size: many; D gene: -; CDR3 protein: CASSLAGSGEGYEQYF; CDR3 DNA: TGCGCCAGCAGCTTGGCGGGCTCAGGGGAAGGCTACGAGCAGTACTTC
J gene: TRBJ1-3; V gene: TRBV7-2; clone size: -; D gene: -; CDR3 protein: CASSLVTNTIYF; CDR3 DNA: TGTGCCAGCAGCTTAGTCACCAACACCATATATTTT
J gene: TRBJ2-7; V gene: TRBV6-2/TRBV6-3; clone size: few; D gene: TRBD2; CDR3 protein: CASRPNLGGRFPYEQYF; CDR3 DNA: TGTGCCAGCAGACCAAATCTGGGCGGGAGATTTCCCTACGAGCAGTACTTC
J gene: TRBJ1-4; V gene: TRBV5-6; clone size: few; D gene: -; CDR3 protein: CASSRGSGNEKLFF; CDR3 DNA: TGTGCCAGCAGTAGGGGCAGCGGTAATGAAAAACTGTTTTTT
J gene: TRBJ2-1; V gene: TRBV4-2; clone size: few; D gene: -; CDR3 protein: CASSSSSHPDEQFF; CDR3 DNA: TGTGCCAGCAGTTCCTCTAGCCACCCCGATGAGCAGTTCTTC
J gene: TRBJ2-7; V gene: TRBV28; clone size: -; D gene: TRBD2; CDR3 protein: CASSRGLAGVRYEQYF; CDR3 DNA: TGTGCCAGCAGTAGGGGACTAGCGGGAGTTCGGTACGAGCAGTACTTC
J gene: TRBJ2-5; V gene: TRBV10-3; clone size: -; D gene: -; CDR3 protein: CAISDTGHQETQYF; CDR3 DNA: TGTGCCATCAGTGATACCGGACACCAAGAGACCCAGTACTTC
J gene: TRBJ2-5; V gene: TRBV7-8; clone size: few; D gene: TRBD2; CDR3 protein: CASSLWGGGRASGWETQYF; CDR3 DNA: TGTGCCAGCAGCTTATGGGGAGGCGGGAGGGCCTCTGGTTGGGAGACCCAGTACTTC
J gene: TRBJ2-4; V gene: TRBV5-1; clone size: -; D gene: TRBD2; CDR3 protein: CASSYSGLAGDIQYF; CDR3 DNA: TGCGCCAGCAGCTATTCGGGACTAGCGGGAGACATTCAGTACTTC
J gene: TRBJ1-2; V gene: TRBV25-1; clone size: -; D gene: -; CDR3 protein: CASSINYGYTF; CDR3 DNA: TGTGCCAGCAGTATTAACTATGGCTACACCTTC
J gene: TRBJ2-7; V gene: TRBV27; clone size: -; D gene: -; CDR3 protein: CASSPTDYNEQYF; CDR3 DNA: TGTGCCAGCAGTCCGACAGATTACAATGAGCAGTACTTC
J gene: TRBJ2-3; V gene: TRBV18; clone size: many; D gene: -; CDR3 protein: CASSRSRGASTDTQYF; CDR3 DNA: TGTGCCAGCTCACGGTCGAGGGGCGCGAGCACAGATACGCAGTATTTT
J gene: TRBJ2-7; V gene: TRBV5-1; clone size: -; D gene: TRBD1; CDR3 protein: CASRPGQGYEQYF; CDR3 DNA: TGCGCCAGCAGACCAGGACAGGGGTACGAGCAGTACTTC
J gene: TRBJ1-2; V gene: TRBV20-1; clone size: few; D gene: -; CDR3 protein: CSASLPSGQKYYGYTF; CDR3 DNA: TGCAGTGCTAGTCTACCTTCGGGTCAGAAATACTATGGCTACACCTTC
J gene: TRBJ1-1; V gene: TRBV30; clone size: few; D gene: TRBD1; CDR3 protein: CAWEGAGNTEAFF; CDR3 DNA: TGTGCCTGGGAGGGGGCGGGGAACACTGAAGCTTTCTTT
J gene: TRBJ1-5; V gene: TRBV19; clone size: -; D gene: TRBD1; CDR3 protein: CASSHRGRNQPQHF; CDR3 DNA: TGTGCCAGTAGCCACAGGGGCCGAAATCAGCCCCAGCATTTT
J gene: TRBJ1-2; V gene: TRBV20-1; clone size: few; D gene: -; CDR3 protein: CSAREGQETRGYTF; CDR3 DNA: TGCAGTGCTAGAGAGGGACAAGAGACTCGTGGCTACACCTTC
J gene: TRBJ2-5; V gene: TRBV5-1; clone size: few; D gene: TRBD2; CDR3 protein: CASSRSGQSGETQYF; CDR3 DNA: TGCGCCAGCAGTCGTAGCGGGCAAAGCGGGGAGACCCAGTACTTC
J gene: TRBJ2-3; V gene: TRBV6-1; clone size: -; D gene: -; CDR3 protein: CASRLMEGPKDTQYF; CDR3 DNA: TGTGCCAGCAGACTTATGGAGGGCCCCAAAGATACGCAGTATTTT
J gene: TRBJ2-7; V gene: TRBV7-9; clone size: few; D gene: -; CDR3 protein: CASSLLRTGSSYEQYF; CDR3 DNA: TGTGCCAGCAGCTTACTAAGGACGGGCAGCTCCTACGAGCAGTACTTC
J gene: TRBJ1-5; V gene: TRBV6-1; clone size: -; D gene: TRBD1; CDR3 protein: CASSRNRGDSQPQHF; CDR3 DNA: TGTGCCAGCAGCCGAAACAGGGGAGATAGTCAGCCCCAGCATTTT
J gene: TRBJ1-5; V gene: TRBV7-6; clone size: -; D gene: -; CDR3 protein: CASSLVIRAEKGHQPQHF; CDR3 DNA: TGTGCCAGCAGCTTAGTCATTCGGGCAGAGAAGGGGCATCAGCCCCAGCATTTT
J gene: TRBJ1-1; V gene: TRBV19; clone size: few; D gene: -; CDR3 protein: CASSIPGSGTEAFF; CDR3 DNA: TGTGCCAGTAGTATACCTGGGTCTGGCACTGAAGCTTTCTTT
J gene: TRBJ1-3; V gene: TRBV19; clone size: -; D gene: -; CDR3 protein: CASLIRYNSGNTIYF; CDR3 DNA: TGTGCCAGCCTTATTCGGTACAACTCTGGAAACACCATATATTTT
J gene: TRBJ1-1; V gene: TRBV24-1; clone size: -; D gene: -; CDR3 protein: CATSPRGNTEAFF; CDR3 DNA: TGTGCCACCAGCCCACGGGGGAACACTGAAGCTTTCTTT